The 17 T cell receptor beta chains below all came from one sample that was sequenced in a study of regulatory T cells in long-lasting Graves disease. Stated time point: persistent/refractory GD, antithyroid drugs over 5 years with positive TRAb. Generation of the TCR library employed RNA extracted from PBMCs. Building of the TCR beta libraries involved iRepertoire HTBI primers and Arm-PCR of CDR3 regions. MiXCR was run by TCRdb on the multiplex PCR reads, yielding one entry per CDR3 protein. The sample has 700,000 or so distinct CDR3 sequences; approximately 29% are singletons. Sequencing used peripheral blood mononuclear cells (PBMCs), obtained when the disease was refractory, from a patient treated with antithyroid drugs. These TCRs come from a female donor with Graves disease.

This clonotype was picked up many times. V and J are TRBV2 and TRBJ1-2, with TRBD1 as a possible D gene (6 bases). The V end was cut by 3 bases, the J end by 8 bases, with 19 bases between. The germline V gene has CDR1 SNHLY and CDR2 FYNNEI. The CDR3 is 15 amino acids. The CDR3: CASSEERGGGRGYTF. CDR3 DNA: TGTGCCAGCAGTGAGGAACGAGGGGGTGGAAGAGGCTACACCTTC.

At least ten counts were recorded for this clonotype. V gene TRBV2 combines with J gene TRBJ1-1; 7 bases map to TRBD1. Looked up from germline, CDR1 is SNHLY and CDR2 is FYNNEI. This CDR3 region has 15 residues. With V trimmed by 4 bases and J by 2 bases, 7 bases remained unmatched. The CDR3 nucleotides read TGTGCCAGCAGTGGACAGGGAGCATCAAACACTGAAGCTTTCTTT. It yields the protein CASSGQGASNTEAFF.

The CDR3 reads CASSFGTGGLTEAFF. The CDR3 DNA reads TGTGCCAGCAGCTTTGGGACAGGGGGGCTTACTGAAGCTTTCTTT. J is TRBJ1-1 and V is TRBV7-2; 11 nucleotides line up with TRBD1. The V gene's germline CDR1 is SGHTA and CDR2 FQGNSA. V was pared by 3 bases and J by 5 bases, with 5 bases of the junction left unmatched. The length of the CDR3 is 15 residues. Full variable domain (outside the CDR3, taken from reference TRBV7-2 and TRBJ1-1): GAGVSQSPSNKVTEKGKDVELRCDPISGHTALYWYRQSLGQGLEFLIYFQGNSAPDKSGLPSDRFSAERTGGSVSTLTIQRTQQEDSAVYLCASSFGTGGLTEAFFGQGTRLTVV.

This chain links TRBV29-1 with TRBJ1-1; maybe TRBD1 (5 bases). The CDR3 has 10 residues. V was pared by 7 bases and J by 4 bases, with 7 bases between. The germline gives CDR1 SQVTM, CDR2 ANQGSEA. CDR3 nucleotides: TGCAGCGCCGGGACCACTGAAGCTTTCTTT. As protein: CSAGTTEAFF. Full variable domain (remainder filled in from reference TRBV29-1 and TRBJ1-1): SAVISQKPSRDICQRGTSLTIQCQVDSQVTMMFWYRQQPGQSLTLIATANQGSEATYESGFVIDKFPISRPNLTFSTLTVSNMSPEDSSIYLCSAGTTEAFFGQGTRLTVV.

The gene calls are TRBV20-1 and TRBJ2-7; the D gene is possibly TRBD2 (6 bases). The CDR3 length is 12 residues. The V gene lost 5 bases and the J gene lost 7 bases, with 15 bases spanning the gap. Germline CDR1 and CDR2: DFQATT and SNEGSKA (reference sequence). The CDR3, as DNA: TGCAGTGCTGTAGCGGACCGGGAGGAGCAGTACTTC. It translates to CSAVADREEQYF.

The rearrangement links TRBV11-2 to TRBJ2-3, with D perhaps being TRBD1 or TRBD2 (7 bases each). V dropped 3 bases and J dropped 0 bases, with 22 bases sitting between them. This CDR3 region has 19 residues. Germline assignment: CDR1 SGHAT and CDR2 FQNNGV. The CDR3 nucleotides read TGTGCCAGCAGCTTCCCCACGGGGGGACAGTTAGGGAGCACAGATACGCAGTATTTT. It translates to CASSFPTGGQLGSTDTQYF.

Only a few counts were recorded for this clonotype. The chain couples TRBV6-1 to TRBJ1-1; D may be TRBD1 (6 bases). V dropped 2 bases and J dropped 12 bases, with 16 bases sitting between them. Germline values: CDR1 MNHNS, CDR2 SASEGT. CDR3 length: 13 residues. CDR3 residues: CASSEPGARSSFF. The CDR3 DNA reads as TGTGCCAGCAGTGAACCAGGGGCTCGGTCTTCTTTCTTT.

The sample holds many counts of this clonotype. V and J are TRBV2 and TRBJ2-5; D is uncertain. CDR3 length equals 15 residues. Germline lookup yields CDR1 SNHLY and CDR2 FYNNEI. V was shortened by 2 bases and J by 1 base, with 11 bases between the two germline ends. CDR3 DNA sequence: TGTGCCAGCAGTGAATGGGCAGGATCCCAAGAGACCCAGTACTTC. Protein sequence: CASSEWAGSQETQYF.

V and J are TRBV19 and TRBJ1-1; no clear D gene. This CDR3 has 13 amino acids. Germline CDR1 is LNHDA and CDR2 is SQIVND (reference sequence). Trimming took off 2 bases at V and 3 bases at J, with 7 bases between the two ends. The CDR3, as DNA: TGTGCCAGTAGTATAAAGCCGCACACTGAAGCTTTCTTT. Encoded protein: CASSIKPHTEAFF.

This clonotype was detected a few times. The V and J genes are TRBV20-1 and TRBJ1-2; maybe TRBD1 (5 bases). The CDR3 loop spans 14 amino acids. Trimming took 0 bases from V and 3 from J, leaving 11 bases between them. Per the germline V gene, CDR1 is DFQATT and CDR2 is SNEGSKA (reference sequence). The CDR3 bases are TGCAGTGCTAGAGAGGTGGGGGGGGACTATGGCTACACCTTC. This encodes CSAREVGGDYGYTF.

The chain uses TRBV7-9 and TRBJ1-4; 9 bases match TRBD1. Germline values: CDR1 SEHNR, CDR2 FQNEAQ (reference sequence). Trimming removed 4 bases from V and 7 bases from J; junction bases left unmatched: 7. The CDR3 length is 15 residues. CDR3 in DNA: TGTGCCAGCAGCTCCCTGACAGGGGGAGGTGAAAAACTGTTTTTT. The encoded protein is CASSSLTGGGEKLFF.

The chain is built from TRBV5-1 and TRBJ1-1; TRBD1 might be the D (5 bases). Germline V gene data show CDR1 as SGHRS and CDR2 as YFSETQ. Trimming took 0 bases from V and 5 from J, leaving 17 bases between them. This CDR3 spans 16 amino acids. The CDR3 DNA is TGCGCCAGCAGCTTGGCCCAGGGAGGGACGCCAACTGAAGCTTTCTTT. Protein sequence: CASSLAQGGTPTEAFF.

This clonotype came up a few times. The chain couples TRBV20-1 to TRBJ2-7, with D possibly being TRBD2 (6 bases). This CDR3 contains 12 residues. The V and J ends lost 5 bases and 2 bases respectively, with 10 bases between them. Germline V lookup: CDR1 DFQATT, CDR2 SNEGSKA (reference sequence). The CDR3 DNA sequence: TGCAGTGCTGGCGGACTACCCTACGAGCAGTACTTC. Amino acid sequence: CSAGGLPYEQYF.

The chain employs TRBV9 and TRBJ1-1, with D possibly being TRBD1 (6 bases). Germline CDR1 is SGDLS and CDR2 is YYNGEE. V was trimmed by 0 bases and J by 6 bases, leaving 12 bases between them. There are 14 residues in the CDR3. CDR3 coding DNA: TGTGCCAGCAGCGTAGAGCGGGGGGGCGCTGAAGCTTTCTTT. The encoded protein is CASSVERGGAEAFF.

This clonotype was seen a handful of times. The CDR3 region has the DNA TGCAGTGCTAGAGCTAGCGGGAGTCATAAAGAGACCCAGTACTTC. Translated: CSARASGSHKETQYF. V is TRBV20-1 and J is TRBJ2-5, with TRBD2 matching over 10 bases. Germline V gene data show CDR1 as DFQATT and CDR2 as SNEGSKA (reference sequence). V was clipped by 1 base and J by 3 bases; unmatched bases: 5. The CDR3 runs to 15 residues.

The chain employs TRBV24-1 and TRBJ2-5; 12 nucleotides match TRBD2. After removal of 3 bases from V and 1 base from J, the junction contained 5 bases not matched to a gene. The CDR3 has 17 residues. Germline V gives CDR1 KGHDR, CDR2 SFDVKD. CDR3 nucleotide sequence: TGTGCCACCAGTGATGAGACTAGCGGGAGTCTCCAAGAGACCCAGTACTTC. It specifies CATSDETSGSLQETQYF.

At least ten counts were recorded for this clonotype. The J gene is TRBJ1-5, the V gene TRBV28, with D possibly being TRBD1 (5 bases). Germline CDR1 and CDR2: MDHEN and SYDVKM. V was pared by 7 bases and J by 2 bases, with 12 bases between. The CDR3 covers 14 residues. The CDR3 bases are TGTGCCAGCAACTGGGCAGGGCGCAATCAGCCCCAGCATTTT. It translates to CASNWAGRNQPQHF. Supplemented by reference TRBV28 and TRBJ1-5, the full variable domain reads DVKVTQSSRYLVKRTGEKVFLECVQDMDHENMFWYRQDPGLGLRLIYFSYDVKMKEKGDIPEGYSVSREKKERFSLILESASTNQTSMYLCASNWAGRNQPQHFGDGTRLSIL.